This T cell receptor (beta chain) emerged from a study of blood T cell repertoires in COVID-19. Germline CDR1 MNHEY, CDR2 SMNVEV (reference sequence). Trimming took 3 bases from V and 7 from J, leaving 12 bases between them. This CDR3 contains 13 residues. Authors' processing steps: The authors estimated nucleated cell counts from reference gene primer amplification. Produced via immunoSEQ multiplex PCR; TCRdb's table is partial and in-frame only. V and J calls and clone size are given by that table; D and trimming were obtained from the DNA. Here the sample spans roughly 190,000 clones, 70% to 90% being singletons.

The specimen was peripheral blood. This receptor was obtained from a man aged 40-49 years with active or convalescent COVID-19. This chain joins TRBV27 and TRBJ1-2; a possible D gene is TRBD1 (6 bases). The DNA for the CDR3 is TGTGCCAGCAGTTTGGTACAGGGCTCTGGCTACACCTTC. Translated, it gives CASSLVQGSGYTF.